The rows below give T cell receptor beta chains drawn from one sample of a study of cytomegalovirus exposure and HLA in healthy donors. The assay was immunoSEQ multiplex PCR, and TCRdb's table has in-frame clones only and misses some. There are over 90,000 clones in the sample; around 79% occur only once, and around 3% lies in the top ten. The material sequenced was PBMCs. All receptors derive from a female donor in good health and CMV-seropositive. Each CDR3 is given without its conserved first and last residue. Fields, in order: D gene, V gene, CDR3 protein. A D gene is named only where the DNA matches it firmly.

>.|TRBV20-1
SAPRGNTIY
>TRBD1|TRBV11-2
ASSPGTGRVY
>.|TRBV7-2
ASSRGDTETQY
>TRBD2|TRBV2
ASGGGSSYNEQF
>TRBD1|TRBV30
AWRTPFYRDRGYNEQF
>.|TRBV13
ASSFRDTQY
>TRBD2|TRBV18
ASSPASGRTYEQY
>TRBD1|TRBV4-1
ASSQDGTGVREQY
>TRBD1|TRBV7-2
ASSFYLGGTGGKNTEAF
>.|TRBV15
ATSRDRFRGSYT
>.|TRBV14
ASSQGYLLSTDTQY
>.|TRBV25-1
ASSTAGANEKLF
>TRBD1|TRBV29-1
SVERGLSYGYT
>.|TRBV5-1
ASSLEGEKDTQY
>.|TRBV28
ATLDPGEGNEQF
>.|TRBV5-4
ASSSKNTEAF
>.|TRBV4-1
ASSQDGQVPYEQY
>TRBD2|TRBV6-1
ASSARGSQTQY
>.|TRBV14
ASSQDPRDVQL
>.|TRBV5-1
ASSAGESDFEKLF
>.|TRBV19
ASSIPETGANVLT
>.|TRBV5-1
ASSPSGVNTEAF
>.|TRBV19
ASSLGRQETQY
>TRBD1|TRBV7-2
ASSLGTGITEAF
>TRBD2|TRBV7-6
ASSLPSTSGGSTDTQY
>.|TRBV5-1
ASSLDSPGDEKLF
>TRBD1|TRBV5-6
ASSLQGGYGYT
>.|TRBV6-5
ASSYSARGTQETQY
>TRBD2|TRBV6-5
ASSYSAGSWETQY
>.|TRBV5-4
ATQGLGNTIY
>.|TRBV9
ASSGSSGGGYT
>TRBD1|TRBV28
ASSSTGMGAKNIQY
>.|TRBV5-1
ASSLGPGQRGNQPQH
>TRBD1|TRBV18
ASSPRQGDEQY
>.|TRBV7-3
ASSFTAGNEAF
>.|TRBV30
AWSVVREQY
>.|TRBV2
ASRDWGGQHATNEKLF
>.|TRBV18
ASSPDSRNTIY